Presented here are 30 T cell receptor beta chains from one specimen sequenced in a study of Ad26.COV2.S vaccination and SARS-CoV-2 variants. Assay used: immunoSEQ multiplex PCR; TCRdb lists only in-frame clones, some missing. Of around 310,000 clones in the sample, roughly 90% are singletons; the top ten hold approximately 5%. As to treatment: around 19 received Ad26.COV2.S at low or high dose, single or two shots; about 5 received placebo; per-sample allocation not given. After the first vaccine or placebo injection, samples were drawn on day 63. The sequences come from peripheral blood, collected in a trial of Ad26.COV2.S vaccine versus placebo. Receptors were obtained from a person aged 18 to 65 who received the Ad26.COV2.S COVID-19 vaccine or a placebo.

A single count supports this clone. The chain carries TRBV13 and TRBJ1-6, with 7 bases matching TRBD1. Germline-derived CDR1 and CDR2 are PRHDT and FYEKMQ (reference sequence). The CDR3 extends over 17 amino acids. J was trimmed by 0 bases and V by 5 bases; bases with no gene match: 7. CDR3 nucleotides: TGTGCCAGCAGCCAGACAGGGATGAGCTCCTATAATTCACCCCTCCACTTT. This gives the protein CASSQTGMSSYNSPLHF. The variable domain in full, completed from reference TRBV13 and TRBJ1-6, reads AAGVIQSPRHLIKEKRETATLKCYPIPRHDTVYWYQQGPGQDPQFLISFYEKMQSDKGSIPDRFSAQQFSDYHSELNMSSLELGDSALYFCASSQTGMSSYNSPLHFGNGTRLTVT.

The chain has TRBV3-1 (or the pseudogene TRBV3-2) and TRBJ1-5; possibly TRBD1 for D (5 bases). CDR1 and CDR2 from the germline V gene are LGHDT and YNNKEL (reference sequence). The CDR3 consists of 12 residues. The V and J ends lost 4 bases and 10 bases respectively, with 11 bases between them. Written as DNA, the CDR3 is TGTGCCAGCAGCCGCGGAGACAGTCCCCAGCATTTT. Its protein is CASSRGDSPQHF.

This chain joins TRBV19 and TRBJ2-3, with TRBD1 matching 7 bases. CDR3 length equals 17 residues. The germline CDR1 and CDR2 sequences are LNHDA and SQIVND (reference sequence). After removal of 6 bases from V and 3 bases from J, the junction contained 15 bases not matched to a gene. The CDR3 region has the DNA TGTGCCAGTAGCCGCGAGCCACCGGGACAGCCTACAGATACGCAGTATTTT. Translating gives CASSREPPGQPTDTQYF.

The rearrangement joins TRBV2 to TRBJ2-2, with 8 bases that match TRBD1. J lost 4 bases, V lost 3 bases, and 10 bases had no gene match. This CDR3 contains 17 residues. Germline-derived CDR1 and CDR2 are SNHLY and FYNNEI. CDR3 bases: TGTGCCAGCAGTGAGCCTAAGGACAGGGCAGTCACCGGGGAGCTGTTTTTT. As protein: CASSEPKDRAVTGELFF.

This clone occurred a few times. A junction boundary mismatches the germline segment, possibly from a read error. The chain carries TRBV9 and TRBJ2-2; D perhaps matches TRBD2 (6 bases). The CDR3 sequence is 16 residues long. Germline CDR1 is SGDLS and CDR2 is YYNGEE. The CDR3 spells CASSVGGRRGTGELFF. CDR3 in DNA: TGTGCCAGCAGTGTAGGAGGGCGGAGGGGCACCGGGGAGCTGTTTTTT.

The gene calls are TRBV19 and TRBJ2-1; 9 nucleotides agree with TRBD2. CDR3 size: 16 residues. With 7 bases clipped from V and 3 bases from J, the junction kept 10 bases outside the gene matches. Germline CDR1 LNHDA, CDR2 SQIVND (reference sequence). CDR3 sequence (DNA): TGTGCCAGTACGTTAGCGGGGGCCTTGGGCTACAATGAGCAGTTCTTC. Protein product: CASTLAGALGYNEQFF.

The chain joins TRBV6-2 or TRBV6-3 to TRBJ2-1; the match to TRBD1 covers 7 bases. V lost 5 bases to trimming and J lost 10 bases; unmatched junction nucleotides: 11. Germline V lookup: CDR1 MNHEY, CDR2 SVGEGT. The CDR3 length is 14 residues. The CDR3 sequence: CASSPTGAVEEQFF. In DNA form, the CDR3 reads TGTGCCAGCAGTCCCACAGGGGCTGTAGAGGAGCAGTTCTTC.

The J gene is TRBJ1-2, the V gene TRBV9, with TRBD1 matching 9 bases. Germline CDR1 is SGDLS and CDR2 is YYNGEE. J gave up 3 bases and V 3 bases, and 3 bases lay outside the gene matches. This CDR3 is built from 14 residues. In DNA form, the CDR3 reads TGTGCCAGCAGCGCTACAGGGGGCGACTATGGCTACACCTTC. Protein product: CASSATGGDYGYTF.

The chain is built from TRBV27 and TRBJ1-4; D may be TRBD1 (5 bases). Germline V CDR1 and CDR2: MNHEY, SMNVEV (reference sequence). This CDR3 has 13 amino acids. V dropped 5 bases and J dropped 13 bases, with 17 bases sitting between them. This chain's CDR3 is CASSLATETGLFF. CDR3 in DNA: TGTGCCAGCAGTCTGGCGACAGAAACCGGACTGTTTTTT.

The CDR3: CSVEGRNQSYNEQFF. The CDR3, as DNA: TGCAGCGTTGAAGGGCGAAACCAGTCCTACAATGAGCAGTTCTTC. The gene calls are TRBV29-1 and TRBJ2-1; no reliable D call. The CDR3 sequence is 15 residues long. CDR1 SQVTM and CDR2 ANQGSEA come from the germline V gene. Trimming took 1 base from V and 1 from J, leaving 11 bases between them.

The CDR3 bases are TGTGCCAGTAGAAGGATCATTGCAGGGGGACATGGCTACACCTTC. Translating gives CASRRIIAGGHGYTF. The J gene is TRBJ1-2, the V gene TRBV19, with 7 bases identical to TRBD1. J gave up 6 bases and V 6 bases, and 13 bases lay outside the gene matches. The CDR3 runs 15 residues. From germline, CDR1 is LNHDA and CDR2 SQIVND (reference sequence).

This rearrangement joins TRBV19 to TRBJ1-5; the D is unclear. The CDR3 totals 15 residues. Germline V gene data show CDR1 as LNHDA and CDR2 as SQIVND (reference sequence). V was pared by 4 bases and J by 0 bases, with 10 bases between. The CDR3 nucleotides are TGTGCCAGTAGTAAGGCCGTTTATAGCAATCAGCCCCAGCATTTT. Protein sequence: CASSKAVYSNQPQHF.

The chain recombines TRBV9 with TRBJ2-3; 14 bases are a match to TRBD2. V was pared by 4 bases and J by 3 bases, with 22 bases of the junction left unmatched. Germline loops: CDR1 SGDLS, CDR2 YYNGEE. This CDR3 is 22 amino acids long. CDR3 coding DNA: TGTGCCAGCAGCCTAGATACCTTAGGGACTAGCGGGAGAAGTGAAGGGACAGATACGCAGTATTTT. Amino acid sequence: CASSLDTLGTSGRSEGTDTQYF. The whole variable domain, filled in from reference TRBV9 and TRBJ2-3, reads DSGVTQTPKHLITATGQRVTLRCSPRSGDLSVYWYQQSLDQGLQFLIQYYNGEERAKGNILERFSAQQFPDLHSELNLSSLELGDSALYFCASSLDTLGTSGRSEGTDTQYFGPGTRLTVL.

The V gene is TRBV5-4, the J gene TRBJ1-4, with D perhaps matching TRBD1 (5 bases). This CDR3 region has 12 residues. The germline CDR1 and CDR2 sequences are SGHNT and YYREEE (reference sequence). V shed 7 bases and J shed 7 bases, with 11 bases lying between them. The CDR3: CASGRGGEKLFF. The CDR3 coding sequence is TGTGCCAGCGGCCGTGGGGGTGAAAAACTGTTTTTT.

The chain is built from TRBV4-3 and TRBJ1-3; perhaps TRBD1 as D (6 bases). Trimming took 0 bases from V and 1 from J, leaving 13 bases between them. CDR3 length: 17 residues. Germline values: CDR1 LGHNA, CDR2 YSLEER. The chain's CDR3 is CASSQDNLQGSGNTIYF. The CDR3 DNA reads TGCGCCAGCAGCCAAGATAATTTACAGGGATCTGGAAACACCATATATTTT.

CDR3 residues: CAIGPGLGRETQYF. The CDR3 DNA is TGTGCCATCGGGCCGGGACTCGGGAGGGAGACCCAGTACTTC. The rearrangement joins TRBV10-3 to TRBJ2-5; 7 positions match TRBD2. CDR3 length equals 14 residues. The germline V gene has CDR1 ENHRY and CDR2 SYGVKD. With 8 bases clipped from V and 5 bases from J, the junction kept 11 bases outside the gene matches.

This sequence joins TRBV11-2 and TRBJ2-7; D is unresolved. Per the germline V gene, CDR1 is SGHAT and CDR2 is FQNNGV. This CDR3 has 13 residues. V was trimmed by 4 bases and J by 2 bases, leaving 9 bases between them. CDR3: CASSSKGAYEQYF. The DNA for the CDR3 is TGTGCCAGCAGCTCGAAGGGTGCCTACGAGCAGTACTTC.

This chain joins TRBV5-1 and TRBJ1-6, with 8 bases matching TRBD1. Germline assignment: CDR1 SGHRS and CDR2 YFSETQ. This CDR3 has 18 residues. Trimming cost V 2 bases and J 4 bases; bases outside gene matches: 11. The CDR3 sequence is CASSLGTGDTRYNSPLHF. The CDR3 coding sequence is TGCGCCAGCAGCTTAGGGACAGGCGACACCCGTTATAATTCACCCCTCCACTTT.

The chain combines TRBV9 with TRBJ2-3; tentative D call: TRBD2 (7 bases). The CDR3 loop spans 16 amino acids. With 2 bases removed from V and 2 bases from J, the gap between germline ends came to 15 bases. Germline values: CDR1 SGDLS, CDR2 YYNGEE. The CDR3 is CASSVGGGGFTDTQYF. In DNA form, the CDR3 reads TGTGCCAGCAGCGTTGGGGGCGGGGGCTTCACAGATACGCAGTATTTT.

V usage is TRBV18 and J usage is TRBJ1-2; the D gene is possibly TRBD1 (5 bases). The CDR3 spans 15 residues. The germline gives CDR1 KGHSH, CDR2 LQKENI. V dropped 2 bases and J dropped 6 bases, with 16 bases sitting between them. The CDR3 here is CASSPTVRSGDGYTF. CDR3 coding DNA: TGTGCCAGCTCACCAACAGTCCGATCGGGGGATGGCTACACCTTC.

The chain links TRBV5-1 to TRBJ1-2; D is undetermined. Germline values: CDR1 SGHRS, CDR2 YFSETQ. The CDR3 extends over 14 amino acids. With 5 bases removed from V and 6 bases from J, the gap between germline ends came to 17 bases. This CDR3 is CASRPSGSGDGYTF. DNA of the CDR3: TGCGCCAGCAGGCCCTCCGGGAGTGGGGATGGCTACACCTTC.

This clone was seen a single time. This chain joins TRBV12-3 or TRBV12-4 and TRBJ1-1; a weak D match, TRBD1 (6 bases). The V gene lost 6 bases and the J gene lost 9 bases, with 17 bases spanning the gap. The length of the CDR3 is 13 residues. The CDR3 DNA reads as TGTGCCAGCAGGTCAGGGGCCAACCCCCAAGCTTTCTTT. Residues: CASRSGANPQAFF.

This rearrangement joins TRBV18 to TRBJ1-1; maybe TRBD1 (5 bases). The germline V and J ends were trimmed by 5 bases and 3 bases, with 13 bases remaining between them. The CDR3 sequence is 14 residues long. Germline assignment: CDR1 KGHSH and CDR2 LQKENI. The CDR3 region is CASSSSVGDTEAFF. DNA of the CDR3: TGTGCCAGCTCATCCTCGGTGGGGGACACTGAAGCTTTCTTT.

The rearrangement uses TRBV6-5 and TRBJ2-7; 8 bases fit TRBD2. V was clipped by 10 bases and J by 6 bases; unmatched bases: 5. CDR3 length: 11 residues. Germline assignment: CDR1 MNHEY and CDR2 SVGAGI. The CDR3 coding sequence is TGTGCCACCGCGGGGGGTAGCGAGCAGTACTTC. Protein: CATAGGSEQYF.

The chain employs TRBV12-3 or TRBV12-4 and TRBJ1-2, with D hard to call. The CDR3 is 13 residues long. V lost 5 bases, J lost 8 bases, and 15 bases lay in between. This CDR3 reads CASSPQEIQGYTF. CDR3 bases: TGTGCCAGCAGTCCCCAGGAAATTCAAGGCTACACCTTC.

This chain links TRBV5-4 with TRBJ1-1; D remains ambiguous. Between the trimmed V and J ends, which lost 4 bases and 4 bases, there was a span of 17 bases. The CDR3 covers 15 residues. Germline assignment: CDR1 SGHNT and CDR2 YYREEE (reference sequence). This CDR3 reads CASSPIGGSTTEAFF. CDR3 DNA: TGTGCCAGCAGCCCCATCGGTGGTAGCACCACTGAAGCTTTCTTT.

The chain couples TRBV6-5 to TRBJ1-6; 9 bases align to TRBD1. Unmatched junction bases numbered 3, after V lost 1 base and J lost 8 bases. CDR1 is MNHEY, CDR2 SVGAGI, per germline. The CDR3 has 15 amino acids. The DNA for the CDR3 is TGTGCCAGCAGTTACTGGACAGGGGTGGATTCACCCCTCCACTTT. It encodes CASSYWTGVDSPLHF.

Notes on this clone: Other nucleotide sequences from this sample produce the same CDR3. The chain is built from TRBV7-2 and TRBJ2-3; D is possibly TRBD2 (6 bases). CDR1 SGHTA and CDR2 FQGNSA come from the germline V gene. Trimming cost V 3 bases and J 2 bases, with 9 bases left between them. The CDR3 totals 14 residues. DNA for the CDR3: TGTGCCAGCAGCTTGGCGGGATTCACAGATACGCAGTATTTT. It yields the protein CASSLAGFTDTQYF.

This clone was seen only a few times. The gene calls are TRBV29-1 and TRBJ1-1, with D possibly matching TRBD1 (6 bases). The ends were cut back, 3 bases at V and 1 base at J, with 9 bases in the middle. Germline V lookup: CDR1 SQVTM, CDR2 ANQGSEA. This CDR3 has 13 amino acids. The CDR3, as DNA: TGCAGCGTTGACGACAGGACGAACACTGAAGCTTTCTTT. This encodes CSVDDRTNTEAFF.

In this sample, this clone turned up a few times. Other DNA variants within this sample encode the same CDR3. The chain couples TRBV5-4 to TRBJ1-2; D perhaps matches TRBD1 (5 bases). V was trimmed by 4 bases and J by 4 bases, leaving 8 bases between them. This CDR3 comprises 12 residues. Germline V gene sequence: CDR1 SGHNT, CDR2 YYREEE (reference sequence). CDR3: CASSLDSYGYTF. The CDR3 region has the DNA TGTGCCAGCAGCCTCGACAGCTATGGCTACACCTTC.